These 31 T cell receptor beta chains were all obtained from the same sample, sequenced in a study of CD8+ T cells in alopecia areata. RNA was extracted and reverse transcribed into cDNA as the sequencing template. Profiled with immunoSEQ multiplex PCR; TCRdb holds only in-frame clones, not every one. The data contain approximately 170,000 clones, around three fifths of them seen just once; the ten biggest clones take up about 14%. Treatment meaning: oral pan-JAK inhibitor, 5-10 mg twice daily. The sequencing used CD4+ T cells sorted from blood, collected at week 24, from a patient treated with tofacitinib. The origin of the receptors is a human donor with alopecia areata.

This chain uses TRBV5-6 with TRBJ2-5, with TRBD1 as a possible D gene (5 bases). Germline V gives CDR1 SGHDT, CDR2 YYEEEE. The ends were cut back, 0 bases at V and 7 bases at J, with 19 bases in the middle. CDR3 size: 16 residues. This chain's CDR3 is CASSLAGSRSRGTQYF. CDR3 nucleotide sequence: TGTGCCAGCAGCTTGGCAGGGTCCCGGTCAAGGGGGACCCAGTACTTC.

This clone showed up just a few times. The chain carries TRBV5-6 and TRBJ2-5; no firm D call. The CDR3 covers 15 residues. The germline gives CDR1 SGHDT, CDR2 YYEEEE. The V end was cut by 2 bases, the J end by 0 bases, with 11 bases between. Here the CDR3 DNA reads TGTGCCAGCAGCTTTGGGGTCACGTACCAAGAGACCCAGTACTTC. This codes for CASSFGVTYQETQYF. Looking up the rest from reference TRBV5-6 and TRBJ2-5 gives the full variable domain: DAGVTQSPTHLIKTRGQQVTLRCSPKSGHDTVSWYQQALGQGPQFIFQYYEEEERQRGNFPDRFSGHQFPNYSSELNVNALLLGDSALYLCASSFGVTYQETQYFGPGTRLLVL.

The gene calls are TRBV30 and TRBJ1-2; 8 positions agree with TRBD1. V lost 4 bases and J lost 8; bases outside the gene matches: 9. This CDR3 spans 13 amino acids. Germline CDR1 GTSNPN, CDR2 SVGIG (reference sequence). The CDR3 DNA reads as TGTGCCTGGAATCGACAGGGGATAGGAGGCTACACCTTC. Translated, it gives CAWNRQGIGGYTF.

The V call is TRBV29-1, the J call TRBJ2-5; D gene ambiguous. Trimming took off 3 bases at V and 2 bases at J, with 7 bases between the two ends. The CDR3 runs to 12 residues. The germline CDR1 and CDR2 sequences are SQVTM and ANQGSEA. DNA of the CDR3: TGCAGCGTTGACTTACAGCAAGAGACCCAGTACTTC. Its protein product is CSVDLQQETQYF. The variable domain in full, completed from reference TRBV29-1 and TRBJ2-5, reads SAVISQKPSRDICQRGTSLTIQCQVDSQVTMMFWYRQQPGQSLTLIATANQGSEATYESGFVIDKFPISRPNLTFSTLTVSNMSPEDSSIYLCSVDLQQETQYFGPGTRLLVL.

The DNA of the CDR3 is TGTGCCAGCTCCCGACAGGGCCCCGGGGAGCTGTTTTTT. Its translation is CASSRQGPGELFF. The V and J genes are TRBV6-5 and TRBJ2-2; 7 bases align to TRBD1. The germline CDR1 and CDR2 sequences are MNHEY and SVGAGI. Germline trimming cut 8 bases from V and 6 bases from J; bases unmatched to any gene: 6. This CDR3 has 13 residues.

This clone was counted only a few times. The chain carries TRBV2 and TRBJ2-3; 12 nucleotides align to TRBD2. V was clipped by 10 bases and J by 6 bases; unmatched bases: 2. Germline V gene data show CDR1 as SNHLY and CDR2 as FYNNEI. This CDR3 is built from 12 residues. The CDR3, as DNA: TGTGCCACCGGGACTAGCGGGGATACGCAGTATTTT. Its protein product is CATGTSGDTQYF.

The chain joins TRBV7-9 to TRBJ1-2; D perhaps matches TRBD1 (5 bases). CDR1 and CDR2 from the germline V gene are SEHNR and FQNEAQ (reference sequence). V was shortened by 4 bases and J by 4 bases, with 22 bases between the two germline ends. This CDR3 region has 17 residues. Here the CDR3 reads CASSSVSGTTNSYGYTF. The CDR3 coding sequence is TGTGCCAGCAGCTCAGTTTCCGGGACGACAAACTCCTATGGCTACACCTTC.

This clone was detected only a few times. The rearrangement uses TRBV7-9 and TRBJ1-2, with 9 nucleotides matching TRBD1. Germline CDR1 and CDR2: SEHNR and FQNEAQ (reference sequence). The CDR3 extends over 13 amino acids. The V segment lost 2 bases and the J segment 10 bases; nucleotides outside the gene matches: 5. This chain's CDR3 is CASSLPGTGNYTF. The CDR3 DNA is TGTGCCAGCAGCTTACCCGGGACAGGGAACTACACCTTC.

The chain has TRBV1 and TRBJ1-2; TRBD1, the table's D call, lacks a check against the DNA. TRBV1 is labeled a pseudogene. The CDR3 totals 15 residues. The CDR3 sequence: CTSSRPPPGGYGYTF. Here the CDR3 DNA reads TGCACCAGCAGCCGCCCCCCGCCAGGGGGCTATGGCTACACCTTC.

The sample holds one count of this clone. The J gene is TRBJ1-5, the V gene TRBV5-6; tentatively, D is TRBD1 (5 bases). The CDR3 runs 14 residues. Per the germline V gene, CDR1 is SGHDT and CDR2 is YYEEEE. Deletions cut 0 bases from V and 5 bases from J, with 9 bases between. The CDR3 region has the DNA TGTGCCAGCAGCTTGGCCCGGGGGGATCAGCCCCAGCATTTT. Translated: CASSLARGDQPQHF.

The chain is built from TRBV5-1 and TRBJ1-5, with D perhaps TRBD1 (5 bases). The CDR3 contains 14 residues. Trimming removed 4 bases at V and 0 bases at J, with 8 bases between. Germline lookup yields CDR1 SGHRS and CDR2 YFSETQ. The CDR3 DNA follows: TGCGCCAGCAGCGAGGGGAATAGCAATCAGCCCCAGCATTTT. It specifies CASSEGNSNQPQHF.

This rearrangement joins TRBV25-1 to TRBJ2-7; no reliable D call. CDR1 MGHDK and CDR2 SYGVNS come from the germline V gene. Deletions cut 3 bases from V and 6 bases from J, with 12 bases between. The CDR3 totals 13 residues. DNA for the CDR3: TGTGCCAGCAGTGAGCCGCAGGTCCGCGAGCAGTACTTC. Amino acids: CASSEPQVREQYF.

J is TRBJ2-2 and V is TRBV7-7; tentative D call: TRBD1 (5 bases). The V end was cut by 1 base, the J end by 8 bases, with 8 bases between. This CDR3 spans 13 amino acids. CDR1 and CDR2 (germline): SSHAT, FNYEAQ (reference sequence). The CDR3 loop is CASSLVREGELFF. The CDR3 bases are TGTGCCAGCAGCTTAGTCAGGGAAGGGGAGCTGTTTTTT.

The V call is TRBV7-9, the J call TRBJ1-1; D remains ambiguous. V lost 1 base to trimming and J lost 2 bases, with 5 bases between them. Germline V gene data show CDR1 as SEHNR and CDR2 as FQNEAQ (reference sequence). This CDR3 has 13 amino acids. The CDR3 DNA is TGTGCCAGCAGCTTAGAGGCCAACACTGAAGCTTTCTTT. It codes for CASSLEANTEAFF.

This chain joins TRBV10-3 and TRBJ2-1; 8 nucleotides agree with TRBD1. This CDR3 region has 13 residues. The trim removed 6 bases at V and 6 bases at J, leaving 4 bases unmatched. CDR1 and CDR2 from the germline V gene are ENHRY and SYGVKD. CDR3 DNA: TGTGCCATCAGGGACAGGGAGGTCAATGAGCAGTTCTTC. Its protein product is CAIRDREVNEQFF.

This chain connects TRBV4-1 to TRBJ2-3; 10 bases align to TRBD2. V shed 4 bases, J shed 2 bases, and the junction held 15 bases outside the gene matches. Germline CDR1 and CDR2: MGHRA and YSYEKL. This CDR3 spans 19 amino acids. CDR3 sequence reads: CASSRVWSGGGGPTDTQYF. The CDR3 DNA reads as TGCGCCAGCAGCCGGGTATGGAGCGGGGGGGGTGGTCCCACAGATACGCAGTATTTT.

The chain uses TRBV5-1 and TRBJ2-3; D is perhaps TRBD2 (5 bases). Per the germline V gene, CDR1 is SGHRS and CDR2 is YFSETQ. The CDR3 contains 16 residues. The V and J ends lost 6 bases and 11 bases respectively, with 28 bases between them. The CDR3 coding sequence is TGCGCCAGCACGCCCGATATTAGCGTCCCCCTGATATGGCAGTATTTT. The encoded protein is CASTPDISVPLIWQYF.

This clone came up a few times. CDR3 residues: CASSFNLPGASEKLFF. The CDR3 DNA is TGCGCCAGCAGCTTCAATCTTCCCGGTGCCTCGGAAAAACTGTTTTTT. The chain recombines TRBV5-1 with TRBJ1-4; no clear D gene. Germline V gene data show CDR1 as SGHRS and CDR2 as YFSETQ. The CDR3 has 16 amino acids. Trimming stripped 2 bases from V and 8 bases from J, with 19 bases between.

CDR3 nucleotide sequence: TGTGCCAGCAGTGACAGAAACCGCAATCAGCCCCAGCATTTT. Its translation is CASSDRNRNQPQHF. The chain carries TRBV6-1 and TRBJ1-5; no reliable D call. The CDR3 is made up of 14 amino acids. With 3 bases removed from V and 2 bases from J, the gap between germline ends came to 8 bases. Germline values: CDR1 MNHNS, CDR2 SASEGT.

The chain uses TRBV11-2 and TRBJ2-7, with D tentatively TRBD1 (5 bases). Germline V gene data show CDR1 as SGHAT and CDR2 as FQNNGV. V lost 2 bases and J 4 bases, leaving 9 bases between the germline ends. The CDR3 is 13 amino acids. CDR3 DNA sequence: TGTGCCAGCAGCTTACCAGGGTCATACGAGCAGTACTTC. The encoded protein is CASSLPGSYEQYF.

V usage is TRBV29-1 and J usage is TRBJ2-2; TRBD1 matches 9 bases. This CDR3 is built from 13 residues. The ends lost 5 bases at V and 7 bases at J; junction bases unmatched: 5. CDR1 and CDR2 (germline): SQVTM, ANQGSEA. This CDR3 is CSVLQGAVGELFF. The CDR3 bases are TGCAGCGTTCTACAGGGGGCTGTCGGGGAGCTGTTTTTT.

V usage is TRBV29-1 and J usage is TRBJ2-5; perhaps TRBD1 as D (6 bases). The V and J ends lost 6 bases and 4 bases respectively, with 15 bases between them. The CDR3 spans 13 residues. Germline CDR1 is SQVTM and CDR2 is ANQGSEA. The CDR3 is CSVQGLLGETQYF. The CDR3 region has the DNA TGCAGCGTGCAGGGGTTGTTGGGAGAGACCCAGTACTTC.

This clone was counted between two and nine times. The chain uses TRBV29-1 and TRBJ1-2; D gene unclear. Germline CDR1 is SQVTM and CDR2 is ANQGSEA. Deletions cut 0 bases from V and 2 bases from J, with 13 bases between. The CDR3 sequence is 15 residues long. The CDR3: CSVEDRAGSNYGYTF. For the CDR3, the DNA is TGCAGCGTTGAAGATCGGGCAGGTTCAAACTATGGCTACACCTTC.

This clone was detected a few times. The same CDR3 arises from other DNA sequences in this sample as well. The gene calls are TRBV28 and TRBJ2-1, with TRBD1 as a possible D gene (5 bases). CDR3 length: 12 amino acids. The V gene lost 2 bases and the J gene lost 9 bases, with 8 bases spanning the gap. Germline CDR1 and CDR2: MDHEN and SYDVKM. The CDR3 spells CASSLIRGEQFF. In nucleotides, the CDR3 is TGTGCCAGCAGTTTAATAAGGGGTGAGCAGTTCTTC. The full variable domain, its missing parts supplied by reference TRBV28 and TRBJ2-1, is DVKVTQSSRYLVKRTGEKVFLECVQDMDHENMFWYRQDPGLGLRLIYFSYDVKMKEKGDIPEGYSVSREKKERFSLILESASTNQTSMYLCASSLIRGEQFFGPGTRLTVL.

This clone was seen only a few times. This chain connects TRBV29-1 to TRBJ2-3, with 13 bases that match TRBD2. Germline trimming cut 0 bases from V and 6 bases from J; bases unmatched to any gene: 6. The CDR3 totals 16 residues. Germline CDR1 SQVTM, CDR2 ANQGSEA. In DNA form, the CDR3 reads TGCAGCGTTGAAGAAACTAGCGGGGGGGCGTGGGATACGCAGTATTTT. Protein: CSVEETSGGAWDTQYF.

V gene TRBV15 combines with J gene TRBJ2-7; the D gene could be TRBD1 or TRBD2 (5 bases each). Germline loops: CDR1 LNHNV, CDR2 YYDKDF (reference sequence). Trimming left V 4 bases short and J 9 bases short, with 16 bases between. The CDR3 sequence is 13 residues long. CDR3 in DNA: TGTGCCACCAGCAACCAGGGACCGGCTATGCAGTACTTC. It specifies CATSNQGPAMQYF.

This clone has only a few counts. V gene TRBV11-3 combines with J gene TRBJ2-7, with D perhaps matching TRBD2 (5 bases). CDR1 and CDR2 from the germline V gene are SGHNT and YENEEA. V lost 5 bases, J lost 5 bases, and 22 bases lay in between. The CDR3 contains 16 residues. In nucleotides, the CDR3 is TGTGCCAGCAGCCATAGAGCCGGGGTGTCATCCAACGAGCAGTACTTC. This sequence encodes CASSHRAGVSSNEQYF.

In this sample, this clone turned up a few times. The V gene is TRBV10-3, the J gene TRBJ2-5; D is ambiguous. V was shortened by 6 bases and J by 3 bases, with 8 bases between the two germline ends. The CDR3 consists of 12 residues. The germline CDR1 and CDR2 sequences are ENHRY and SYGVKD. The CDR3 nucleotides read TGTGCCATCAGCGAGCGTGAAGAGACCCAGTACTTC. Translation gives CAISEREETQYF.

This chain connects TRBV7-3 to TRBJ1-4; D unresolved. Germline loops: CDR1 SGHTA, CDR2 FQGTGA. The CDR3 extends over 15 amino acids. Trimming took off 5 bases at V and 0 bases at J, with 10 bases between the two ends. The CDR3 is CASSPGGTTNEKLFF. CDR3 nucleotide sequence: TGTGCCAGCAGCCCGGGAGGGACAACTAATGAAAAACTGTTTTTT.

The chain links TRBV29-1 to TRBJ2-7; TRBD1 aligns across 7 bases. Germline V gene sequence: CDR1 SQVTM, CDR2 ANQGSEA. The CDR3 length is 13 residues. V lost 5 bases and J lost 0; bases outside the gene matches: 4. CDR3 sequence reads: CSVTTGYSYEQYF. CDR3 coding DNA: TGCAGCGTTACGACAGGGTACTCCTACGAGCAGTACTTC.

V usage is TRBV6-5 and J usage is TRBJ2-1, with D perhaps TRBD2 (5 bases). The CDR3 spans 13 residues. The V end lost 0 bases, the J end lost 8 bases, and 8 bases lay between the germline ends. From germline, CDR1 is MNHEY and CDR2 SVGAGI. The CDR3 sequence: CASSYSLGDEQFF. Written as DNA, the CDR3 is TGTGCCAGCAGTTACTCACTCGGGGATGAGCAGTTCTTC.